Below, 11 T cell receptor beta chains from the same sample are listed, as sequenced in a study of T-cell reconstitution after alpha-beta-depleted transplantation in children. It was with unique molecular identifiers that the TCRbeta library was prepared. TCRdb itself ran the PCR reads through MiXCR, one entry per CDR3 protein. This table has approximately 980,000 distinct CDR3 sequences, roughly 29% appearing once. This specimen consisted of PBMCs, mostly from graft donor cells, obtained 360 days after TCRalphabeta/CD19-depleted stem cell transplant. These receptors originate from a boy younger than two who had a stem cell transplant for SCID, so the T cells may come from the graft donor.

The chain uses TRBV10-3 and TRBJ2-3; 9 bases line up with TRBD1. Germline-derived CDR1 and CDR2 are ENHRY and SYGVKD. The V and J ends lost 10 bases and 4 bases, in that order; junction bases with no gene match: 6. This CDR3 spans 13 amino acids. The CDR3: CATHRGLADTQYF. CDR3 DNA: TGTGCCACTCACAGGGGGCTGGCAGATACGCAGTATTTT.

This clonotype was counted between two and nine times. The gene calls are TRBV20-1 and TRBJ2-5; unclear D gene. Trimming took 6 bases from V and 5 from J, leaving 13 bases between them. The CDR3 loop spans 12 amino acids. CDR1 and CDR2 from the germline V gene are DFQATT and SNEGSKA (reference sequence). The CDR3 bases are TGCAGTGCGGTTAAGGGTACGGAGACCCAGTACTTC. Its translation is CSAVKGTETQYF.

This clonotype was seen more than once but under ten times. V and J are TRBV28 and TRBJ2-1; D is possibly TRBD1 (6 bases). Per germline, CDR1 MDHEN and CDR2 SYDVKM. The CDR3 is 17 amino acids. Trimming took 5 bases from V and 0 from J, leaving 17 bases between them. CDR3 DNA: TGTGCCAGCAGTCCCTTACAGGGCCAGCTCTCCTACAATGAGCAGTTCTTC. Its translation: CASSPLQGQLSYNEQFF.

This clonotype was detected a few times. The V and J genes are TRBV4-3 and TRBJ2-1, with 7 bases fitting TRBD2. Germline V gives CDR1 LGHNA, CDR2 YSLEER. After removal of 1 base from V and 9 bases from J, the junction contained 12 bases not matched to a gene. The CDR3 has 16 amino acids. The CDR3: CASSQGTSTEAGEQFF. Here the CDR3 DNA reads TGCGCCAGCAGCCAAGGGACTAGTACGGAGGCGGGTGAGCAGTTCTTC.

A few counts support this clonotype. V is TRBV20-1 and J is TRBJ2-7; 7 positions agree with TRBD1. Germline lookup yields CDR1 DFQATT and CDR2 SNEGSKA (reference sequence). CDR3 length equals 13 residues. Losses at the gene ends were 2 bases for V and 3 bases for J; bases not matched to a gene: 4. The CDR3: CSARPGTVYEQYF. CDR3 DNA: TGCAGTGCTAGACCAGGGACAGTCTACGAGCAGTACTTC.

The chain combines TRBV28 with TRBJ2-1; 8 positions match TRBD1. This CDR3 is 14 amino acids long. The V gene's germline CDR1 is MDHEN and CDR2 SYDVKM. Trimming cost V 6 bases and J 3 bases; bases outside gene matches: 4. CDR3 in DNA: TGTGCCAGCAGCCTGGACAGGGACTACAATGAGCAGTTCTTC. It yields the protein CASSLDRDYNEQFF.

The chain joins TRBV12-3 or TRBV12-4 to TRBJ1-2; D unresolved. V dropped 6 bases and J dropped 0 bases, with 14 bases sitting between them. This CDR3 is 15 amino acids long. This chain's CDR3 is CASSPKTASNYGYTF. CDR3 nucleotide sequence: TGTGCCAGCAGCCCCAAGACGGCTTCTAACTATGGCTACACCTTC.

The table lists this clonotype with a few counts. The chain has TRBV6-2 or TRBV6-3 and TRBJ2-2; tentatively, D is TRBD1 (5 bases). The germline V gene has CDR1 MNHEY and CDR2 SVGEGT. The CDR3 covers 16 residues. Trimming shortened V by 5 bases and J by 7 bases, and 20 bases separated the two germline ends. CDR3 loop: CASSLNPRGLDGELFF. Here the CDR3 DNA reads TGTGCCAGCAGTCTAAACCCTAGGGGCTTGGACGGGGAGCTGTTTTTT.

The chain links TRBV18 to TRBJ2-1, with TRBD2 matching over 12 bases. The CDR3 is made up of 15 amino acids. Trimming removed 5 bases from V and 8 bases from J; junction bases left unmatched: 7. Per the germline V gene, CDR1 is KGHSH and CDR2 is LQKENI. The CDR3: CASSTLAGGPHEQFF. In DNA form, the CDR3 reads TGTGCCAGCTCAACTCTAGCGGGGGGGCCTCATGAGCAGTTCTTC.

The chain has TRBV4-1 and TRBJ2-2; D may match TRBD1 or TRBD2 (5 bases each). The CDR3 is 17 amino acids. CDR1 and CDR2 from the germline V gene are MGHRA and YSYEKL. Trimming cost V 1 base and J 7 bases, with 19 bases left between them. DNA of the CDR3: TGCGCCAGCAGCCAAGCGGGACCCCTCCTTTTCGACGGGGAGCTGTTTTTT. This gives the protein CASSQAGPLLFDGELFF.

In nucleotides, the CDR3 is TGCGCCAGCAGCTTGGTCCCCCGGGACAGGACCTACGAGCAGTACTTC. Residues: CASSLVPRDRTYEQYF. V and J are TRBV5-1 and TRBJ2-7; 8 bases are shared with TRBD1. The junction had 7 bases not matched to a gene; V was cut back by 0 bases and J by 2 bases. Germline V CDR1 and CDR2: SGHRS, YFSETQ. CDR3 length equals 16 residues. Combining the CDR3 with reference TRBV5-1 and TRBJ2-7 gives the whole variable domain KAGVTQTPRYLIKTRGQQVTLSCSPISGHRSVSWYQQTPGQGLQFLFEYFSETQRNKGNFPGRFSGRQFSNSRSEMNVSTLELGDSALYLCASSLVPRDRTYEQYFGPGTRLTVT.